These 3 T cell receptor beta chains originate from one sample sequenced in a study of siplizumab effects on memory and regulatory T cells. TCRdb's table, derived via immunoSEQ multiplex PCR, lists solely in-frame clones and lacks some. The data contain roughly 120,000 clones, around nine tenths of them seen just once; the ten biggest clones take up around 1.3%. The sample was CD4+ T cells sorted from blood. These receptor sequences come from a human donor in good health.

The chain combines TRBV6-5 with TRBJ2-2, with TRBD2 identical over 9 bases. Trimming removed 0 bases from V and 11 bases from J; junction bases left unmatched: 4. From germline, CDR1 is MNHEY and CDR2 SVGAGI. CDR3 length: 14 residues. CDR3 loop: CASSYSAGGRELFF. Here the CDR3 DNA reads TGTGCCAGCAGTTACTCGGCGGGGGGGCGTGAGCTGTTTTTT.

The chain couples TRBV5-1 to TRBJ2-7, with D unresolved. Germline lookup yields CDR1 SGHRS and CDR2 YFSETQ. CDR3 length: 11 residues. The germline V and J ends were trimmed by 2 bases and 3 bases, with 3 bases remaining between them. CDR3 loop: CASSFDYEQYF. CDR3 sequence (DNA): TGCGCCAGCAGCTTTGACTACGAGCAGTACTTC.

J is TRBJ1-4 and V is TRBV5-1; 8 bases are shared with TRBD1. This CDR3 comprises 17 residues. CDR1 is SGHRS, CDR2 YFSETQ, per germline. J lost 4 bases, V lost 4 bases, and 12 bases had no gene match. The CDR3 coding sequence is TGCGCCAGCAGCCGGGACAGGACCCCGTTAGTTAATGAAAAACTGTTTTTT. It yields the protein CASSRDRTPLVNEKLFF.